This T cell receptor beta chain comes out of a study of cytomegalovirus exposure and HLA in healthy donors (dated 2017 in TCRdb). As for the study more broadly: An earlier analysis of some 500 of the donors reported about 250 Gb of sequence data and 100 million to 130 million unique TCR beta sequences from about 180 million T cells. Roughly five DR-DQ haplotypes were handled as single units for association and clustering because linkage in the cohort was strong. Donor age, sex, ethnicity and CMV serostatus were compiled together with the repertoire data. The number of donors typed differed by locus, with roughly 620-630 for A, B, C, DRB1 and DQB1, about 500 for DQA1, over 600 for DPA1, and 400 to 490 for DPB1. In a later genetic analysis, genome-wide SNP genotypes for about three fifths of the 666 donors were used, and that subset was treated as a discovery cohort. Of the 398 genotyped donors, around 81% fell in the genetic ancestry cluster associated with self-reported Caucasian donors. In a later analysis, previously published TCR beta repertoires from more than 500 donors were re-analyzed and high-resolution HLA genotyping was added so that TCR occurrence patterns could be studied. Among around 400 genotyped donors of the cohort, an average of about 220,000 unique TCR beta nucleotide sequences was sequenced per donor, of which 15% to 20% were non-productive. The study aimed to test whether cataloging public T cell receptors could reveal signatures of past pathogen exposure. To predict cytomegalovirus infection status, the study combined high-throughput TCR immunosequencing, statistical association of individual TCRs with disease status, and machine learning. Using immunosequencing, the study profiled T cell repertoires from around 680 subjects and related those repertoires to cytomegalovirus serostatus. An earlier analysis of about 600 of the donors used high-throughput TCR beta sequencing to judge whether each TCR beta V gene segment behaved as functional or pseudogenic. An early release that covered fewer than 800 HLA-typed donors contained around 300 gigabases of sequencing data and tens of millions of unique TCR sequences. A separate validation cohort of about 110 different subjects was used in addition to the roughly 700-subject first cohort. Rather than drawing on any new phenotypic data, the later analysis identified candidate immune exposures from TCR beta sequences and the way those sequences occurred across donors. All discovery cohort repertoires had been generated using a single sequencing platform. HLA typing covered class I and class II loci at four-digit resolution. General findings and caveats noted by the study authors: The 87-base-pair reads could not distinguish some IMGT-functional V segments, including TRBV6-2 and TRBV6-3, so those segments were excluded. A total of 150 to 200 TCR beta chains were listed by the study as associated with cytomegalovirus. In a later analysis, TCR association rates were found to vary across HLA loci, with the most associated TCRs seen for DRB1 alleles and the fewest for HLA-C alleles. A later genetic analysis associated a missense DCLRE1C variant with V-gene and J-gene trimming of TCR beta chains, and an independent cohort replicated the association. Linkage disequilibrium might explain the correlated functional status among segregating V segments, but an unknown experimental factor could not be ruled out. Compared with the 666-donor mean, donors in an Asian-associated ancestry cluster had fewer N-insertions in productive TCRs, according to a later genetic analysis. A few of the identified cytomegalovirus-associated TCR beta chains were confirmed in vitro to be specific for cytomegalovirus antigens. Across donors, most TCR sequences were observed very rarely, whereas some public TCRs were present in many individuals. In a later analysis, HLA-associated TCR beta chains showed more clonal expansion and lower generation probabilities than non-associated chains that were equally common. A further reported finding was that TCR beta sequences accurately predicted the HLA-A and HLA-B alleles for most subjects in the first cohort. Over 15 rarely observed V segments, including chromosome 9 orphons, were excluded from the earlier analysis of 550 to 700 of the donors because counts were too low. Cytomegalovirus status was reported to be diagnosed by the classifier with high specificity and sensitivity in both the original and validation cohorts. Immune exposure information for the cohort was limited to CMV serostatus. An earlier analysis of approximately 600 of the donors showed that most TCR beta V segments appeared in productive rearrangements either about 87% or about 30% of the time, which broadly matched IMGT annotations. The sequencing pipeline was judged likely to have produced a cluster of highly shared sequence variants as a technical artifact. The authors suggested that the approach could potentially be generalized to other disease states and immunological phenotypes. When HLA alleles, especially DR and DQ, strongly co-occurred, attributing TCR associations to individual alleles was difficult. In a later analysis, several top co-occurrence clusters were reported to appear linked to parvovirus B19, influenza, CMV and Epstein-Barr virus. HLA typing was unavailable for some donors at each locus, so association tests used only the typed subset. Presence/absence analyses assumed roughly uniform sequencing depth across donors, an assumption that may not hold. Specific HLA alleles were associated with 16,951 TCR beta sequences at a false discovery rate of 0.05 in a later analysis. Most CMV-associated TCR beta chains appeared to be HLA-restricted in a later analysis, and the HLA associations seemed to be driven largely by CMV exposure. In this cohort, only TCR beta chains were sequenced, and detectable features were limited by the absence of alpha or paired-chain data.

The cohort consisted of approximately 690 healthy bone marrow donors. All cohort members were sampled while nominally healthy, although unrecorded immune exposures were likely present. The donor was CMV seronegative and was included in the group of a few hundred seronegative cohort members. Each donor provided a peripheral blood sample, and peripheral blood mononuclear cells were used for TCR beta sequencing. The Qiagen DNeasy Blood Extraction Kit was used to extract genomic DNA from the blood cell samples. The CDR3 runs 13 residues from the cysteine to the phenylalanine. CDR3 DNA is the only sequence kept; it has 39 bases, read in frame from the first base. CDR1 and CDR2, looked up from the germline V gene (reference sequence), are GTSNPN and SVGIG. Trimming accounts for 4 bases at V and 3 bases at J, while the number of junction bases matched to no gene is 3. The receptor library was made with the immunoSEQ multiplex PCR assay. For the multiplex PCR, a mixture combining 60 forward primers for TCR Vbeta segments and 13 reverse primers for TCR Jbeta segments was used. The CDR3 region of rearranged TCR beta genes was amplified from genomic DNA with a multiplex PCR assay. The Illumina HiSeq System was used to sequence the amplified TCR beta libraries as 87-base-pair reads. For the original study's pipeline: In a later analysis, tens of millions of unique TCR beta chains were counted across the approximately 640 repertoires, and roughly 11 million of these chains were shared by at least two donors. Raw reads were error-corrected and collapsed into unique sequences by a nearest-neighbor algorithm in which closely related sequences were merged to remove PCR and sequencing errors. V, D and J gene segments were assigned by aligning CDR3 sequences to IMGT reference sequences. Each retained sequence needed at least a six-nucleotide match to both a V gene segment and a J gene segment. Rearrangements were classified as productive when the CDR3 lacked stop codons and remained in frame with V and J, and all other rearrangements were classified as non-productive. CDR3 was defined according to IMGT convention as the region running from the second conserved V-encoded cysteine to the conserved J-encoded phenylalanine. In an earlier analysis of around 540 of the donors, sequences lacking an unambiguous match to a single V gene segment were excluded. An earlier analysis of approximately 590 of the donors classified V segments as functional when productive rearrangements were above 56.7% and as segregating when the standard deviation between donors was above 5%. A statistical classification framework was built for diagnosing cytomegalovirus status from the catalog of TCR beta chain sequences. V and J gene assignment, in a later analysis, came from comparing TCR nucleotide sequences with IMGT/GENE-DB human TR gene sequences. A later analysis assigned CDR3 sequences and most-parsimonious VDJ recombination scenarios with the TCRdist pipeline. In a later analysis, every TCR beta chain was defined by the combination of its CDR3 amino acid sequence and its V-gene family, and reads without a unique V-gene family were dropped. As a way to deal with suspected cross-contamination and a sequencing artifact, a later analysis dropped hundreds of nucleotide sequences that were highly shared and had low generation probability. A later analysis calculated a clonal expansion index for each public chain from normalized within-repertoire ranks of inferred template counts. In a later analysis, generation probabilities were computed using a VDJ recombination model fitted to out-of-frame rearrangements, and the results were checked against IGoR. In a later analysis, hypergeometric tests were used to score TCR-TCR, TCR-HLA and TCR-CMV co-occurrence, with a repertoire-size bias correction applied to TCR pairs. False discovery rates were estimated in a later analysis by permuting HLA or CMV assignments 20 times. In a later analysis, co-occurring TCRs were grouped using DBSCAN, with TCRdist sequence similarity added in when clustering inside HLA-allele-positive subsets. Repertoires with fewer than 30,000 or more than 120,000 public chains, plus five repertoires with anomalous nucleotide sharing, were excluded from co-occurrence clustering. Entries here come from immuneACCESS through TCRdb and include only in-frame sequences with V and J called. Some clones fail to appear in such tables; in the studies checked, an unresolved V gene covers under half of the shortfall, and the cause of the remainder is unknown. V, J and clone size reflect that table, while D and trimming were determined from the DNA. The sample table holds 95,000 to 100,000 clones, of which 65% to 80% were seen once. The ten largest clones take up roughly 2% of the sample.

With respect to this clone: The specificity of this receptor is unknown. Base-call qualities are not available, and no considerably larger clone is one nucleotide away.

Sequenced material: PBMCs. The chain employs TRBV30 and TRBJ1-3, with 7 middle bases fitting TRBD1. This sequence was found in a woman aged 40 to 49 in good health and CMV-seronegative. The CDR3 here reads CAWNDRVGNTIYF. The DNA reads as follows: TGTGCCTGGAATGACAGGGTTGGAAACACCATATATTTT.